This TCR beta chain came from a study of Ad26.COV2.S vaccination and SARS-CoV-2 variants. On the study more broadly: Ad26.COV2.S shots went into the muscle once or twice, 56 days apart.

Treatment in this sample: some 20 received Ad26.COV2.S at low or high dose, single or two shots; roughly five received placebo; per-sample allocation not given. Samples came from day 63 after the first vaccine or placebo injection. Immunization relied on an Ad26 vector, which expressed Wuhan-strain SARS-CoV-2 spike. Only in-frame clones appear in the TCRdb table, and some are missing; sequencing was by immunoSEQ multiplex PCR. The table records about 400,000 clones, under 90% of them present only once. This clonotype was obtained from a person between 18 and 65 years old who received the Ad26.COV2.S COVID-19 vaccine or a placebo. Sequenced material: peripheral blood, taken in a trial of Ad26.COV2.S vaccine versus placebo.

CDR3 sequence: CASSNYIVRGQAFF. CDR3 bases: TGCGCCAGCAGTAACTATATAGTCCGGGGGCAAGCTTTCTTT. The rearrangement uses TRBV5-1 and TRBJ1-1; tentatively, D is TRBD1 (6 bases). This CDR3 spans 14 amino acids. Per the germline V gene, CDR1 is SGHRS and CDR2 is YFSETQ. Trimming removed 5 bases at V and 9 bases at J, with 20 bases between.